This T cell receptor beta chain derives from a study of molecular identifiers for immune sequencing clone quantification. This clonotype was detected ten times or more. The use of previously described methods and listed TCR primers produced the bulk TCR libraries. TCRdb re-derived calls from the PCR reads in MiXCR, one entry per CDR3 protein. The sample has some 100,000 distinct CDR3 sequences, roughly 38% seen once. Based on a CD8+CD4-CCR7+CD45RA+ profile, naive CD8 T cells were sorted. The V gene lost 4 bases and the J gene lost 2 bases, with 10 bases spanning the gap. CDR3 size: 13 residues. Germline V gives CDR1 SGHDT, CDR2 YYEEEE.

The chain couples TRBV5-6 to TRBJ2-7; no reliable D call. This sequence originates from a human donor in good health. Some libraries in this study had Jurkat cell RNA spiked in. Sequenced material: naive CD8+ T cells from blood, with Jurkat cell RNA spiked in. Indicated subset: FACS-sorted CD8+CD4-CCR7+CD45RA+ naive T cells. The CDR3 loop is CASSRVGTYEQYF. CDR3 in DNA: TGTGCCAGCAGCCGGGTGGGGACCTACGAGCAGTACTTC.